Detailed here is one T cell receptor beta chain. A single record per CDR3 protein comes from TCRdb applying MiXCR to the 5' RACE reads. This sample has 80,000 to 95,000 distinct CDR3 sequences, with about 14% found just once. Unmatched junction bases numbered 9, after V lost 8 bases and J lost 4 bases. Germline V lookup: CDR1 DFQATT, CDR2 SNEGSKA (reference sequence). This CDR3 is built from 14 residues. This sample is part of a study of early T cells in non-severe SARS-CoV-2 infection. Study-wide context: The study sequenced bulk RNA from unsorted whole blood, with chains unpaired.

This sequence joins TRBV20-1 and TRBJ2-1; 9 positions agree with TRBD1. The clonotype comes from an adult who was a healthcare worker with PCR-confirmed SARS-CoV-2 infection or an uninfected control (not recorded which). Sequencing was done on a sample of whole blood. The CDR3 sequence is CSTFTGGWYNEQFF. In nucleotides, the CDR3 is TGCAGTACATTTACAGGGGGCTGGTACAATGAGCAGTTCTTC.